The subject of this entry is one TCR beta chain. This clonotype was seen repeatedly, ten times or more. Its antigen is currently not known. Nothing much larger sits one base from this clone, and base qualities are not available. The data derive from a study of regulatory T cells in long-lasting Graves disease (dated by TCRdb to about 2021). Looking at the study overall: Antithyroid drugs had been taken for less than 3 months by newly diagnosed Graves' disease patients. This study used TCR sequencing and RNA sequencing of peripheral blood to compare persistent Graves' disease patients against newly diagnosed Graves' disease patients. The study was registered as a clinical trial and conducted in China. A total of about 33 samples underwent TCR sequencing, from about 13 patients with persistent Graves' disease and 20 or so patients with newly diagnosed Graves' disease.

The time point tag for this specimen amounts to: newly diagnosed GD, antithyroid drugs for less than 3 months. For both TCR sequencing and RNA sequencing, RNA was extracted from PBMCs in TRIzol. The diagnosis of Graves' disease was made according to American Thyroid Association guidelines. Patients for the study were recruited at an endocrinology department in Xi'an, China. Each patient gave about 8.1 milliliters of peripheral blood, collected in an EDTA anticoagulant tube. Ficoll Paque Plus density gradient separation was used to isolate PBMCs, and no further T cell sorting was performed. An Agilent 2100 Bioanalyzer and agarose gel were used to check RNA quality, while a NanoDrop 2000 measured RNA concentration. Libraries were prepared through multiplex PCR. Sequencing was carried out with an Illumina HiSeq 4000. To build TCR beta libraries, CDR3 regions were amplified by Arm-PCR using iRepertoire HTBI primers. Gel purification was performed on PCR products prior to sequencing. Under the source paper's analysis protocol: Gene usage analysis of CDR3 amino acid clonotypes used the approximately 62 TRBV and about 13 TRBJ segments found across samples. Filtered high-quality paired reads were merged into contigs using COPE and FqMerger. BLAST was used to align contigs to IMGT TRBV, TRBD and TRBJ reference genes, and CDR3 was defined according to IMGT. Any clonotype with a frequency above 0.1% was counted as a highly expanded clone. Shannon entropy was used to measure repertoire diversity, and the Gini coefficient was used to measure V-J evenness. A clonotype found in more than one individual was treated as public. TCRdb applied fastp at Q25 and MiXCR to the public reads, then kept only in-frame beta chains. Each entry merges the rows of one CDR3 protein and shows their most common DNA and genes. These V and J calls derive from TCRdb rather than the authors' analysis. This sample has about 440,000 distinct CDR3 sequences in its table, and under 15% of those were observed once. The top ten hold roughly a sixth of the sample.

Study-wide findings and limitations: The study examined only peripheral blood because the primary lesion, thyroid tissue, could not be accessed. The small sample size was acknowledged by the authors as a limitation that may reduce accuracy. Compared with newly diagnosed patients, patients with persistent Graves' disease had lower TCR Shannon entropy and fewer highly expanded clones, which suggests clonal expansion. Patients with persistent disease shared more public clonotypes (approximately 2,500) than newly diagnosed patients did (approximately 970). Preferential use of TRBV28, TRBJ1-2 and TRBJ2-5 was observed in persistent disease, whereas TRBV20-1 and TRBJ2-1 were favored in newly diagnosed disease. Only the TCR beta chain was sequenced and analyzed.

Reading the germline V gene gives CDR1 MDHEN and CDR2 SYDVKM. The junction shows trimming of 8 bases on V and 3 bases on J, and the gene matches do not reach 11 bases of it. The CDR3, from cysteine to phenylalanine, totals 15 residues. The kept DNA is CDR3 alone, 45 bases in frame from the first base. These records were also assigned to another study, of T cells in Graves' hyperthyroidism and ophthalmopathy. As noted in the second study: Stable Graves' hyperthyroidism was defined as no progression to ophthalmopathy during 18 months of follow-up. Hyperthyroidism patients were newly diagnosed, had a disease duration of under 2 months, and were aged 18 to 65 years. Any patient with an uncontrolled infection, another autoimmune disease, pregnancy or lactation was excluded. Diagnoses were established on the basis of clinical symptoms, serum thyroxine and TRAb, thyroid ultrasound, and orbital computed tomography. For the first round of RT-PCR on the TCR CDR3, the HTBI primer set was used together with the Qiagen OneStep RT-PCR kit. Most expanded thyroid clonotypes (frequency above 0.001) were also detected in blood, a finding suggesting that blood repertoires may reflect thyroid immune responses. Ophthalmopathy was separated from stable hyperthyroidism by a 13 V-J signature model, with over 85% sensitivity and approximately 81% specificity obtained in cross-validation and 80%/75% obtained in testing. During validation, the model predicted progression to ophthalmopathy a median of around 7 months ahead of onset, with around 71% sensitivity and 72.22% specificity. To identify distinguishing TCR V-J signatures, a discovery cohort of about a hundred patients was used, comprising 43 with Graves' ophthalmopathy and 57 with stable Graves' hyperthyroidism. Prospective prediction of ophthalmopathy was tested in an independent validation cohort consisting of about 20 hyperthyroidism patients and approximately 16 patients who later progressed to ophthalmopathy. The approximately 90 discovery patients were randomly split 7:3 into training and test sets. Thyroid tissue and blood T-cell repertoires from six Graves' hyperthyroidism patients were also compared in the study. Once sampling was done, hyperthyroidism patients were given methimazole at a starting dose of 30 mg daily, whereas ophthalmopathy patients were given high-dose intravenous methylprednisolone. Libraries were constructed in a second round of multiplex PCR, after which size selection and purification were performed. Sequencing of the libraries was done on an Illumina HiSeq2000 using paired-end 100 bp reads. SOAPnuke was used to process the raw data, throwing out any read that contained adapters or uncalled bases, had a mean Phred below 15, or lacked an exact constant-primer or identifier match. High-quality paired reads were merged using COPE v1.2.5, and each unique nucleotide sequence was defined as a clonotype. Clonotypes were aligned to IMGT TRBV, TRBD and TRBJ reference segments using MiTCR v1.1. Analysis was restricted to V-J combinations with a frequency above 0.0001, which covered approximately 99% of repertoires. A TCS score was defined as the ratio between F50 (clonal expansion) and ExV (chaos), using BLOSUM62-based TCRdist between CDR3 peptides within each V-J. Welch's t-statistics and random forest reduced some 510 V-J features to 13, which were used in a naive Bayes classifier (R e1071). No statistical method was used to set the sample size in advance, and investigators knew the group allocation. The paper reports TCR Vbeta CDR3 sequencing of more than 120 peripheral blood samples: under 45 ophthalmopathy, under 80 hyperthyroidism and approximately 17 progressor patients.

Specimen: peripheral blood mononuclear cells (PBMCs), collected at new diagnosis, from a patient treated with antithyroid drugs. The chain links TRBV28 with TRBJ2-7; 9 central bases correspond to TRBD1. The clonotype was recovered from a woman aged 25 to 39 with Graves disease. Donor details come from another sample of the same person, matched by shared clones. The DNA sequence follows: TGTGCCAGCTTCACAAATCGGGACAGGGACTACGAGCAGTACTTC. Its product reads: CASFTNRDRDYEQYF.